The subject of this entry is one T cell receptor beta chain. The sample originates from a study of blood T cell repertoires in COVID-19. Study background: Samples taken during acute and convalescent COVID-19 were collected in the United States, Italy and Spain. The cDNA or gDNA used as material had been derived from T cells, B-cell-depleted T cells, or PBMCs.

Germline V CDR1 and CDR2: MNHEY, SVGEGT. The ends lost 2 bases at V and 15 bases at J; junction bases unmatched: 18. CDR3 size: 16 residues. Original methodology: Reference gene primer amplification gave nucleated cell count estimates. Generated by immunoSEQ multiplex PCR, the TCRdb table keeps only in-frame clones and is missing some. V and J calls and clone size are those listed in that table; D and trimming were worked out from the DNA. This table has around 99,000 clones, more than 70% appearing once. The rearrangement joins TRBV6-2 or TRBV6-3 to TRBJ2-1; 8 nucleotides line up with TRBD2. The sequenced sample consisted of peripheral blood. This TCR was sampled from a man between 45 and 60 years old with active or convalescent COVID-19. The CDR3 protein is CASSYGAGGAGYVVFF. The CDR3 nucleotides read TGTGCCAGCAGTTACGGGGCGGGGGGAGCGGGATATGTTGTGTTCTTC.